This T cell receptor (beta chain) was recorded in a study of CD8+ T cells in alopecia areata (dated by TCRdb to the late 2010s). Describing the broader study: Treated patients were enrolled in an open-label pilot trial of oral tofacitinib at 5 to 10 mg twice daily for moderate-to-severe alopecia areata. Tofacitinib was given for 6 to 18 months, followed by 6 months of follow-up off drug to assess delayed response and recurrence. In humans, TCRbeta sequencing was performed on scalp tissue and on sorted CD4+ and CD8+ peripheral blood T cells from healthy controls and from patients with patchy or totalis/universalis alopecia areata. RNA came from the PAXgene miRNA kit for fixed scalp, the miRNeasy kit for PBMCs, and the RNeasy kit for mouse skin. Biopsies were taken from tofacitinib-treated patients at baseline and again at 4 and 24 weeks into treatment, and several of those patients also had a later scalp biopsy. For the treated patients, the SALT score, which quantifies what percentage of scalp surface area is affected, served as the measure of disease severity. Scalp clonality was compared across normal scalp (n=4), patchy alopecia areata scalp (n=8), and alopecia totalis/universalis scalp (n=8). Amplification of TCRbeta CDR3 regions was done by immunoSEQ multiplex PCR using 35 Vbeta forward primers and 13 Jbeta reverse primers. To study T cell clonal expansion in alopecia areata, the researchers applied high-throughput TCRbeta sequencing to both the C3H/HeJ mouse model and human patients.

The label giving this sample's time point can be read as: 24 weeks on oral tofacitinib. What the treatment or condition label conveys for this sample: oral pan-JAK inhibitor, 5-10 mg twice daily. Lesional scalp punch biopsies and peripheral blood were collected from alopecia areata patients. PBMCs were separated by density centrifugation and stained for CD3, CD4 and CD8, after which CD4+ and CD8+ T cells were sorted on a FACSAria. What the research found in general, with its limitations: Shared TCR sequences between patients were less evident than in mice, which may be partly attributable to HLA diversity in the patient population. Tofacitinib significantly lowered scalp clonality and the number of expanded CD8+ clones among the top 100 scalp clones. Scalp TCR repertoire analysis is complicated because resident alphabeta T cells in normal human skin are also sequenced, whereas mouse skin is dominated by gammadelta T cells. Many expanded lesional clones persisted in scalp and blood during tofacitinib treatment, which may partly explain relapse after stopping treatment. Higher clonality and more expanded CD8+ clones were observed in lesional scalp than in normal scalp, particularly in alopecia totalis/universalis, a finding suggestive of antigenic drive. Because the treated cohort was small and included a single nonresponder, larger studies are needed to assess links between baseline CD8+ expansion and response.

The library was obtained by the immunoSEQ multiplex PCR assay. RNA was extracted from all samples and reverse transcribed into cDNA as template for TCR sequencing. First-strand cDNA was synthesized using SuperScript III with a 2:1 mix of oligo-dT and random hexamers. A synthetic immune receptor repertoire was used to measure amplification bias, and any remaining bias was corrected computationally. As for the authors' bioinformatics: Raw reads were preprocessed to remove errors, and CDR3 was defined according to IMGT conventions as the region from the conserved cysteine to phenylalanine. Clonality was computed as 1 minus the Shannon entropy, with the entropy normalized by log2 of the number of productive unique TCRs. CD4 or CD8 identity of scalp clones was inferred by cross-referencing scalp TCRbeta sequences with sorted blood CD4 and CD8 repertoires. What TCRdb holds here is the immuneACCESS table cut down to in-frame rearrangements. Part of the clones is not present; checked against another copy, under half of the missing clones reflect an unresolved V gene, and the others are unexplained. The D gene and trimming were derived from the DNA, and the V and J assignments and clone size from that table. For this sample there are roughly 200,000 clones; 53% appear just once. The leading ten clones occupy 10% to 14% of the sample.

This clone was detected ten times or more. Its antigen target is currently unknown. No much larger clone is present one base from it, and per-base qualities are unavailable. Per the germline V gene (reference sequence), SEHNR is the CDR1 and FQNEAQ is the CDR2. V is shortened by 3 bases, J by 11 bases, and the region joining them spans 17 bases. Taken from cysteine to phenylalanine, the CDR3 has 15 residues. Only the CDR3 portion is preserved as DNA: 45 bases, with reading frame beginning at the first base. This specimen consisted of CD8+ T cells sorted from blood, obtained at week 24, from a patient treated with tofacitinib. The V and J genes are TRBV7-9 and TRBJ1-6; no D gene can be assigned with confidence. The TCR originated in a human donor with alopecia areata. The sequenced DNA: TGTGCCAGCAGCTTGGGAAAAGGGTCCAATACACCCCTCCACTTT. It specifies CASSLGKGSNTPLHF.